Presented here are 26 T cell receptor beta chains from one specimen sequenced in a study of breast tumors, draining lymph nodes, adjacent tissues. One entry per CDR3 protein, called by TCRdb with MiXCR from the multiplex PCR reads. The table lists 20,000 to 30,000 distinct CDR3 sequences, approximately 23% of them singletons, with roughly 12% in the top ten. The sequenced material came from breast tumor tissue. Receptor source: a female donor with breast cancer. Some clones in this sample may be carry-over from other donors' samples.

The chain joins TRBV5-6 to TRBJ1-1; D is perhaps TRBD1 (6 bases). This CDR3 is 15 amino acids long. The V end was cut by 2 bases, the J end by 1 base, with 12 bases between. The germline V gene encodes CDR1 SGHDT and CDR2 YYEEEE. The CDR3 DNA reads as TGTGCCAGCAGCTTCAGGGGCCAACGGAACACTGAAGCTTTCTTT. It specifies CASSFRGQRNTEAFF. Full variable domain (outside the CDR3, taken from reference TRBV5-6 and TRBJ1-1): DAGVTQSPTHLIKTRGQQVTLRCSPKSGHDTVSWYQQALGQGPQFIFQYYEEEERQRGNFPDRFSGHQFPNYSSELNVNALLLGDSALYLCASSFRGQRNTEAFFGQGTRLTVV.

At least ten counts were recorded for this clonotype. The CDR3 loop is CASSLRQGVDEQYF. The CDR3 nucleotides read TGTGCCAGCAGTTTAAGGCAGGGGGTGGACGAGCAGTACTTC. The chain recombines TRBV27 with TRBJ2-7, with 7 bases aligning to TRBD1. The junction had 6 bases not matched to a gene; V was cut back by 2 bases and J by 5 bases. Germline CDR1 and CDR2: MNHEY and SMNVEV (reference sequence). The CDR3 is 14 residues long.

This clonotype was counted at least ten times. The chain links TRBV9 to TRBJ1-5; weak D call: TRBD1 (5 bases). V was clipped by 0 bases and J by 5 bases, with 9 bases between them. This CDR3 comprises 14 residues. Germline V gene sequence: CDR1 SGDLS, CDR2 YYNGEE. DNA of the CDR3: TGTGCCAGCAGCGTAGGGGGGGGGTATCAGCCCCAGCATTTT. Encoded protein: CASSVGGGYQPQHF.

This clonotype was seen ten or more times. The CDR3 coding sequence is TGTGCCAGCAGCCTTAGCAGGGGAGATGGGGAGCAGTACTTC. Translated: CASSLSRGDGEQYF. The chain is built from TRBV4-2 and TRBJ2-7, with a possible D match to TRBD1 (6 bases). Deletions cut 4 bases from V and 7 bases from J, with 17 bases between. In germline, CDR1 is LGHNA, CDR2 YNFKEQ. CDR3 length equals 14 residues.

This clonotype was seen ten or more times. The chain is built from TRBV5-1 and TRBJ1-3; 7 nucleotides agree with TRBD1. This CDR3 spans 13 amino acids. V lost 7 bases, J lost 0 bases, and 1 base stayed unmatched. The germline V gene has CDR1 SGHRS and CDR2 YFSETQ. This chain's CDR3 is CASGTVSGNTIYF. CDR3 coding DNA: TGCGCCAGCGGGACAGTCTCTGGAAACACCATATATTTT.

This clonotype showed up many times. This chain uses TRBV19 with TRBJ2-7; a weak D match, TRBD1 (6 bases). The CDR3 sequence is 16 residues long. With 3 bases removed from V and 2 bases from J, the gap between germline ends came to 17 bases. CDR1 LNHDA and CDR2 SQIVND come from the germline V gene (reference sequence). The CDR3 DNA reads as TGTGCCAGTAGTATGCCCCACAGGGAAAGCGCCTACGAGCAGTACTTC. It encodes CASSMPHRESAYEQYF.

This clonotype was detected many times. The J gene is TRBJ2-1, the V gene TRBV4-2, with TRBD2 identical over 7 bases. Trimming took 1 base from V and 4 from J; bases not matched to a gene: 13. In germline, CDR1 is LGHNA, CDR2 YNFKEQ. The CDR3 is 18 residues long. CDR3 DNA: TGTGCCAGCAGCCAAGGGGGCGGAGGGAGGGCATCATACAATGAGCAGTTCTTC. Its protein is CASSQGGGGRASYNEQFF.

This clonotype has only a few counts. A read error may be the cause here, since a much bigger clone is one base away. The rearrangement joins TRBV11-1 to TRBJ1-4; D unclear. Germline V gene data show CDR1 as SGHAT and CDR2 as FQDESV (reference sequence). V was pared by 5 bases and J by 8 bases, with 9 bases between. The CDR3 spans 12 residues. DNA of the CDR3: TGTGCCAGCAGCCCCGACGGCGAAAAACTGTTTTTT. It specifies CASSPDGEKLFF.

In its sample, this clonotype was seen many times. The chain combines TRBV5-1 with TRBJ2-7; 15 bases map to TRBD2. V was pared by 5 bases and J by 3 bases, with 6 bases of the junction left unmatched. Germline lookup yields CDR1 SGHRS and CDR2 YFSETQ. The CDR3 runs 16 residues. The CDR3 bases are TGCGCCAGCAGACTAAGGACTAGCGGGAGGGACTACGAGCAGTACTTC. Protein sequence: CASRLRTSGRDYEQYF. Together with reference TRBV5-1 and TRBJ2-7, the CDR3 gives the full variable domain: KAGVTQTPRYLIKTRGQQVTLSCSPISGHRSVSWYQQTPGQGLQFLFEYFSETQRNKGNFPGRFSGRQFSNSRSEMNVSTLELGDSALYLCASRLRTSGRDYEQYFGPGTRLTVT.

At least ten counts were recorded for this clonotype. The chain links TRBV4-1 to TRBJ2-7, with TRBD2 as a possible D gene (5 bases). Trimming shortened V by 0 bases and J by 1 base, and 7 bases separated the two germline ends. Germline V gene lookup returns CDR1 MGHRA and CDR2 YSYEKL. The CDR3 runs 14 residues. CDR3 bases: TGCGCCAGCAGCCAAGACGGGATATCCTACGAGCAGTACTTC. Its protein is CASSQDGISYEQYF.

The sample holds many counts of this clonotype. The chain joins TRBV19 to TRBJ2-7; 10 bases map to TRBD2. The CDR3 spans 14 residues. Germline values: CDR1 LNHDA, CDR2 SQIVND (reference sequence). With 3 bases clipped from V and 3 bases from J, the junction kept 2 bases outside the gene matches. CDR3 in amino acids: CASSMASGGYEQYF. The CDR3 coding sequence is TGTGCCAGTAGTATGGCTAGCGGGGGCTACGAGCAGTACTTC.

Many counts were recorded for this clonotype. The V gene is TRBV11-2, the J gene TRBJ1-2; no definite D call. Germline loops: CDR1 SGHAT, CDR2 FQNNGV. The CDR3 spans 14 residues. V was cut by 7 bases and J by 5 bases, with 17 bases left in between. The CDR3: CASTPTGTTYGYTF. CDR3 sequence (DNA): TGTGCCAGCACTCCAACTGGCACAACTTATGGCTACACCTTC.

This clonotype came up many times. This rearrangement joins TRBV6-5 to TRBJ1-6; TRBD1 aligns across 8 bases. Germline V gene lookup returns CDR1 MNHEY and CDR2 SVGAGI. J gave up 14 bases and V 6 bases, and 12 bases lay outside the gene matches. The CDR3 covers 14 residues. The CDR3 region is CASRSQGAPRALHF. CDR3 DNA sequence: TGTGCCAGCAGGTCGCAGGGGGCGCCTAGGGCCCTCCACTTT.

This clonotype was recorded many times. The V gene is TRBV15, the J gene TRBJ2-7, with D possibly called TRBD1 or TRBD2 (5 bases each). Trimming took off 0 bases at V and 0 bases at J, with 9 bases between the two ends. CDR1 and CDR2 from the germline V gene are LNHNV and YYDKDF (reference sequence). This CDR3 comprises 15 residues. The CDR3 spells CATSRDGGSSYEQYF. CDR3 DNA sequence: TGTGCCACCAGCAGAGATGGGGGAAGCTCCTACGAGCAGTACTTC.

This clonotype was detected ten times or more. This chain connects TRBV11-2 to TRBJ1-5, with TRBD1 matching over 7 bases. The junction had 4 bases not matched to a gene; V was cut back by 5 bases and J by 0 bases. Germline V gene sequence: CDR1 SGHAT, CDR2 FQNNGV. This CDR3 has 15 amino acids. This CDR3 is CASSRTGNSNQPQHF. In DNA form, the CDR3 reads TGTGCCAGCAGCCGGACAGGCAATAGCAATCAGCCCCAGCATTTT.

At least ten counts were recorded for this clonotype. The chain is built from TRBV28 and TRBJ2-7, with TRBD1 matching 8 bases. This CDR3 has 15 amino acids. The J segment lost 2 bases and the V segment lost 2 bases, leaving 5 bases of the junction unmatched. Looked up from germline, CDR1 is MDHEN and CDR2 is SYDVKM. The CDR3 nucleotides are TGTGCCAGCAGTTTAGGGACAGGAGTACCCTACGAGCAGTACTTC. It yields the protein CASSLGTGVPYEQYF.

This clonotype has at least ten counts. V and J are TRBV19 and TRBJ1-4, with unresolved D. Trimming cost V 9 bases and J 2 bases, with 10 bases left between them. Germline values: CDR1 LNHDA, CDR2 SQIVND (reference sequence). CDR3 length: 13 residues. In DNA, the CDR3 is TGTGCCAGCCTCGGACGGACTAATGAAAAACTGTTTTTT. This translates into CASLGRTNEKLFF.

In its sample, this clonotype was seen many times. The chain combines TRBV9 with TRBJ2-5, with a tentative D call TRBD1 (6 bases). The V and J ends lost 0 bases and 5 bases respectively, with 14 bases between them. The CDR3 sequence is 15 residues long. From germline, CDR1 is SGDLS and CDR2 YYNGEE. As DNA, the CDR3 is TGTGCCAGCAGCGTAGCAGGGGACACGTTCGAGACCCAGTACTTC. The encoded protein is CASSVAGDTFETQYF. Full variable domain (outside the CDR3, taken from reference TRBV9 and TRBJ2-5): DSGVTQTPKHLITATGQRVTLRCSPRSGDLSVYWYQQSLDQGLQFLIQYYNGEERAKGNILERFSAQQFPDLHSELNLSSLELGDSALYFCASSVAGDTFETQYFGPGTRLLVL.

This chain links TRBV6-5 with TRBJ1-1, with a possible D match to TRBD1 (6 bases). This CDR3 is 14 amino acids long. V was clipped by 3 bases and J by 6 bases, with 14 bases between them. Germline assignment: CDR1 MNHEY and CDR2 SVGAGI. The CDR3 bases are TGTGCCAGCAGTTATACAGGGACGGTCGCTGAAGCTTTCTTT. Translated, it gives CASSYTGTVAEAFF.

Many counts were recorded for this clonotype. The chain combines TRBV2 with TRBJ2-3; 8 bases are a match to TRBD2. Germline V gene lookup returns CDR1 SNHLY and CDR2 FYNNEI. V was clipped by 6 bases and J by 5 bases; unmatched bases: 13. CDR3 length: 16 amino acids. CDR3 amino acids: CASSERTSSKGDTQYF. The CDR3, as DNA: TGTGCCAGCAGCGAAAGGACTAGCTCGAAGGGAGATACGCAGTATTTT. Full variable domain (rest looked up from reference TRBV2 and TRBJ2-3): EPEVTQTPSHQVTQMGQEVILRCVPISNHLYFYWYRQILGQKVEFLVSFYNNEISEKSEIFDDQFSVERPDGSNFTLKIRSTKLEDSAMYFCASSERTSSKGDTQYFGPGTRLTVL.

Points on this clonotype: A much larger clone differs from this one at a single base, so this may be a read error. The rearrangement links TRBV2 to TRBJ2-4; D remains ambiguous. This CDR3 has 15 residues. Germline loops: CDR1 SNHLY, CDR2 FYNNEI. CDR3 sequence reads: CASSEGRIAKSIQYF. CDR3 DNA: TGTGCCAGCAGTGAAGGTCGTATAGCCAAAAGCATTCAGTACTTC.

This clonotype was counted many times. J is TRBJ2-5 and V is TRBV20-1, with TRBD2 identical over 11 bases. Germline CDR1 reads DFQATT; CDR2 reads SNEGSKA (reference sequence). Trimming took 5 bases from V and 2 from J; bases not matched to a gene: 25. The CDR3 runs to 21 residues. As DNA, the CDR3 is TGCAGTGCTCAAATACGCCGACTAGCGGGGCCTACGTTCCCCGATCAAGAGACCCAGTACTTC. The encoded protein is CSAQIRRLAGPTFPDQETQYF.

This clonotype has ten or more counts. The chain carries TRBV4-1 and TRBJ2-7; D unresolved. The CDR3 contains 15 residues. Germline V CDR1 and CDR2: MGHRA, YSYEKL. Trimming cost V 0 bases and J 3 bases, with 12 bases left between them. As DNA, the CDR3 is TGCGCCAGCAGCCAAGATCCCCAACCTAGCTACGAGCAGTACTTC. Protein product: CASSQDPQPSYEQYF.

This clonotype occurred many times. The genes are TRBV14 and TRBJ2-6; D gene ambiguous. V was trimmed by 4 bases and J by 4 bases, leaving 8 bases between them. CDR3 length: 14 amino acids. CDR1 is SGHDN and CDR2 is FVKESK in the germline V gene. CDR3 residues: CASSPAWGANVLTF. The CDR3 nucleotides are TGTGCCAGCAGCCCCGCCTGGGGGGCCAACGTCCTGACTTTC.

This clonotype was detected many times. CDR3 sequence reads: CASSSGARLQGYTF. CDR3 sequence (DNA): TGTGCCAGCAGTTCGGGGGCGCGGTTGCAGGGCTACACCTTC. V is TRBV6-6 and J is TRBJ1-2; tentative D call: TRBD1 (6 bases). From germline, CDR1 is MNHNY and CDR2 SVGAGI (reference sequence). Trimming cost V 4 bases and J 8 bases, with 17 bases left between them. This CDR3 is 14 amino acids long.

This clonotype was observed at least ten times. The CDR3 coding sequence is TGTGCCAGCAAACCCCAGGGTAACAATGAGCAGTTCTTC. Its protein product is CASKPQGNNEQFF. V is TRBV27 and J is TRBJ2-1; the D gene is possibly TRBD1 (5 bases). Germline V gene data show CDR1 as MNHEY and CDR2 as SMNVEV (reference sequence). This CDR3 is 13 amino acids long. Trimming took off 7 bases at V and 5 bases at J, with 12 bases between the two ends.